This TCR beta chain was obtained from a study of cytomegalovirus exposure and HLA in healthy donors. With 3 bases removed from V and 3 bases from J, the gap between germline ends came to 12 bases. The germline V gene encodes CDR1 LNHNV and CDR2 YYDKDF (reference sequence). The CDR3 spans 15 residues. As to this clone: Its antigen remains unidentified.

PCR involved 60 Vbeta and 13 Jbeta primers. Profiled with immunoSEQ multiplex PCR; TCRdb holds only in-frame clones, not every one. The sample records around 190,000 clones, around 67% being singletons. The study's findings and limits: A reported reduction in N-insertions relative to the 666-donor mean was seen in an Asian-associated ancestry cluster in a later analysis. Using the classifier, cytomegalovirus status was reportedly diagnosed with high specificity and sensitivity. Productive rates of about 87% or about 30% were seen for most TCR beta V segments in an earlier analysis. Cytomegalovirus association was assigned to approximately 160 TCR beta chains.

The sequence was obtained from a woman in her 30s in good health and CMV-seropositive. The rearrangement uses TRBV15 and TRBJ1-5; perhaps TRBD1 as D (5 bases). Material for sequencing was PBMCs. DNA of the CDR3: TGTGCCACCAGCAGCCGAGACAGTATCAATCAGCCCCAGCATTTT. Protein sequence: CATSSRDSINQPQHF.